Shown below are 26 T cell receptor beta chains from a single sample sequenced in a study of PD-L1 blockade in urothelial cancer. Assay used: immunoSEQ multiplex PCR; TCRdb lists only in-frame clones, some missing. The repertoire has around 68,000 clones, more than 80% of them found once; the top ten carry 1.6%. Regarding time point: pretreatment peripheral blood. The specimen comprised PBMCs, sampled around atezolizumab (anti-PD-L1) treatment. Receptor source: a man aged 65 to 85 with urothelial cancer.

J is TRBJ1-5 and V is TRBV5-6, with 8 bases lining up with TRBD1. With V trimmed by 0 bases and J by 4 bases, 6 bases remained unmatched. The CDR3 extends over 16 amino acids. Looked up from germline, CDR1 is SGHDT and CDR2 is YYEEEE. In nucleotides, the CDR3 is TGTGCCAGCAGCTTGGCCTCTGGGACAGGTAATCAGCCCCAGCATTTT. It is translated as CASSLASGTGNQPQHF.

This chain connects TRBV5-1 to TRBJ1-1, with 7 nucleotides matching TRBD1. With V trimmed by 4 bases and J by 1 base, 7 bases remained unmatched. This CDR3 comprises 15 residues. Germline V gene data show CDR1 as SGHRS and CDR2 as YFSETQ. CDR3 residues: CASSINAGGNTEAFF. CDR3 nucleotides: TGCGCCAGCAGCATTAATGCAGGGGGGAACACTGAAGCTTTCTTT. The variable domain in full, completed from reference TRBV5-1 and TRBJ1-1, reads KAGVTQTPRYLIKTRGQQVTLSCSPISGHRSVSWYQQTPGQGLQFLFEYFSETQRNKGNFPGRFSGRQFSNSRSEMNVSTLELGDSALYLCASSINAGGNTEAFFGQGTRLTVV.

The chain couples TRBV19 to TRBJ2-2; 7 positions match TRBD2. The trim removed 4 bases at V and 0 bases at J, leaving 2 bases unmatched. This CDR3 spans 15 amino acids. The germline V gene has CDR1 LNHDA and CDR2 SQIVND (reference sequence). In nucleotides, the CDR3 is TGTGCCAGTAGTACCAGCGGGACGAACACCGGGGAGCTGTTTTTT. Translating gives CASSTSGTNTGELFF.

The chain links TRBV4-3 to TRBJ2-3, with D possibly matching TRBD2 (6 bases). Trimming removed 0 bases from V and 4 bases from J, with 17 bases in between. The CDR3 runs to 17 residues. CDR1 LGHNA and CDR2 YSLEER come from the germline V gene. CDR3 amino acids: CASSQDHGGEWADTQYF. CDR3 bases: TGCGCCAGCAGCCAAGATCACGGGGGAGAATGGGCAGATACGCAGTATTTT.

This clone appeared once. The chain has TRBV6-5 and TRBJ1-2; tentative D call: TRBD1 (5 bases). Trimming took off 7 bases at V and 6 bases at J, with 18 bases between the two ends. The CDR3 length is 14 residues. Germline V gene lookup returns CDR1 MNHEY and CDR2 SVGAGI. The DNA for the CDR3 is TGTGCCAGCACTCAAAAGGGGAGGTCGCATGGCTACACCTTC. It is translated as CASTQKGRSHGYTF.

The rearrangement uses TRBV28 and TRBJ2-7, with TRBD2 identical over 12 bases. The CDR3 length is 17 residues. Germline CDR1 MDHEN, CDR2 SYDVKM. The junction had 8 bases not matched to a gene; V was cut back by 5 bases and J by 0 bases. CDR3: CASSPASGRALSYEQYF. The CDR3, as DNA: TGTGCCAGCAGTCCCGCTAGCGGGAGGGCCCTCTCCTACGAGCAGTACTTC.

The J gene is TRBJ2-5, the V gene TRBV6-6; 8 bases agree with TRBD2. Germline lookup yields CDR1 MNHNY and CDR2 SVGAGI (reference sequence). Trimming at V came to 4 bases and at J to 4 bases, leaving 8 bases not matched to a gene. The CDR3 sequence is 15 residues long. CDR3 amino acids: CASSFQSGGRETQYF. Here the CDR3 DNA reads TGTGCCAGCAGTTTCCAATCGGGAGGGAGAGAGACCCAGTACTTC.

To note about this clone: This may stem from a read error, because a much larger clone lies one nucleotide away. Other nucleotide sequences from this sample produce the same CDR3. The CDR3 DNA sequence: TGTGCCAGCAGTTTAGGCCAGGTCTATGGCTACACCTTC. Translated, it gives CASSLGQVYGYTF. The chain has TRBV28 and TRBJ1-2; D not certain. V lost 2 bases to trimming and J lost 4 bases, with 8 bases between them. The CDR3 has 13 amino acids. The germline CDR1 and CDR2 sequences are MDHEN and SYDVKM.

The genes are TRBV4-2 and TRBJ1-2; the D is unclear. Trimming took 5 bases from V and 8 from J, leaving 27 bases between them. In germline, CDR1 is LGHNA, CDR2 YNFKEQ. The CDR3 covers 17 residues. CDR3 sequence reads: CASSETIETGNQRGYTF. The CDR3 region has the DNA TGTGCCAGCAGCGAGACCATAGAAACCGGGAATCAAAGGGGCTACACCTTC.

The J gene is TRBJ1-2, the V gene TRBV5-4, with 10 bases aligning to TRBD1. There are 16 residues in the CDR3. The V and J ends lost 1 base and 4 bases, in that order; junction bases with no gene match: 7. The germline gives CDR1 SGHNT, CDR2 YYREEE (reference sequence). The CDR3 bases are TGTGCCAGCAGCTTGTCAGGACAGGGGGACAGCTATGGCTACACCTTC. This encodes CASSLSGQGDSYGYTF. Using reference TRBV5-4 and TRBJ1-2 for the parts outside the CDR3, the full variable domain is ETGVTQSPTHLIKTRGQQVTLRCSSQSGHNTVSWYQQALGQGPQFIFQYYREEENGRGNFPPRFSGLQFPNYSSELNVNALELDDSALYLCASSLSGQGDSYGYTFGSGTRLTVV.

This clone appeared a single time. This rearrangement joins TRBV9 to TRBJ2-1; D remains ambiguous. With 1 base removed from V and 9 bases from J, the gap between germline ends came to 11 bases. The CDR3 runs 13 residues. Germline values: CDR1 SGDLS, CDR2 YYNGEE. The CDR3: CASSVTVEAEQFF. The DNA for the CDR3 is TGTGCCAGCAGCGTAACGGTAGAGGCTGAGCAGTTCTTC.

The chain couples TRBV9 to TRBJ2-7, with 7 nucleotides matching TRBD1. The V and J ends lost 4 bases and 3 bases, in that order; junction bases with no gene match: 7. This CDR3 spans 14 amino acids. The germline V gene has CDR1 SGDLS and CDR2 YYNGEE. The CDR3 coding sequence is TGTGCCAGCAGCTCACAGGGGTCTGGCTACGAGCAGTACTTC. Its protein is CASSSQGSGYEQYF.

The CDR3 reads CASNSRAPPDTQYF. CDR3 nucleotide sequence: TGTGCCAGCAATAGCAGGGCTCCCCCAGATACGCAGTATTTT. The chain recombines TRBV27 with TRBJ2-3, with D maybe TRBD1 (5 bases). Germline assignment: CDR1 MNHEY and CDR2 SMNVEV (reference sequence). CDR3 length: 14 amino acids. V lost 7 bases, J lost 4 bases, and 15 bases lay in between.

V is TRBV5-3 and J is TRBJ2-1; tentatively, D is TRBD2 (6 bases). TRBV5-3 is given ORF status, its function remaining uncertain. The V end was cut by 5 bases, the J end by 2 bases, with 14 bases between. This CDR3 has 15 amino acids. The CDR3 here is CARRGRGFAYNEQFF. The CDR3 DNA reads TGTGCCAGAAGGGGGCGGGGATTCGCCTACAATGAGCAGTTCTTC.

The rearrangement joins TRBV25-1 to TRBJ2-2; TRBD1 agrees at 9 bases. This CDR3 is 17 amino acids long. Germline V gene sequence: CDR1 MGHDK, CDR2 SYGVNS. J lost 5 bases, V lost 4 bases, and 11 bases had no gene match. DNA of the CDR3: TGTGCCAGCAGTGGCTTTTTTGGGACAGGGAATACCGGGGAGCTGTTTTTT. Translating gives CASSGFFGTGNTGELFF. Full variable domain (missing parts from reference TRBV25-1 and TRBJ2-2): EADIYQTPRYLVIGTGKKITLECSQTMGHDKMYWYQQDPGMELHLIHYSYGVNSTEKGDLSSESTVSRIRTEHFPLTLESARPSHTSQYLCASSGFFGTGNTGELFFGEGSRLTVL.

The V call is TRBV6-1, the J call TRBJ2-1, with TRBD2 matching over 10 bases. There are 14 residues in the CDR3. The germline V gene has CDR1 MNHNS and CDR2 SASEGT. CDR3 loop: CASKGTSEYNEQFF. In nucleotides, the CDR3 is TGTGCGAGTAAAGGGACTAGCGAATACAATGAGCAGTTCTTC.

The genes are TRBV5-4 and TRBJ2-2; 10 bases align to TRBD2. The CDR3 contains 15 residues. CDR1 and CDR2 from the germline V gene are SGHNT and YYREEE (reference sequence). The V and J ends lost 3 bases and 4 bases, in that order; junction bases with no gene match: 3. The CDR3 nucleotides read TGTGCCAGCAGCTCGACTAGCGGGTCCACCGGGGAGCTGTTTTTT. Its protein product is CASSSTSGSTGELFF.

The chain recombines TRBV18 with TRBJ2-3; D uncertain. Germline V CDR1 and CDR2: KGHSH, LQKENI. CDR3 length equals 12 residues. The ends were cut back, 0 bases at V and 4 bases at J, with 2 bases in the middle. CDR3 region: CASSPPADTQYF. In DNA, the CDR3 is TGTGCCAGCTCACCACCCGCAGATACGCAGTATTTT.

This sequence joins TRBV28 and TRBJ1-2, with 8 bases that match TRBD1. CDR1 and CDR2 from the germline V gene are MDHEN and SYDVKM. This CDR3 has 14 residues. The ends lost 2 bases at V and 8 bases at J; junction bases unmatched: 7. CDR3 bases: TGTGCCAGCAGTTTAGGGCAGGGGGCGGGGGGCTACACCTTC. Its protein is CASSLGQGAGGYTF.

V usage is TRBV19 and J usage is TRBJ2-7; the match to TRBD1 covers 7 bases. The CDR3 length is 16 residues. J gave up 2 bases and V 5 bases, and 12 bases lay outside the gene matches. Per germline, CDR1 LNHDA and CDR2 SQIVND (reference sequence). CDR3 region: CASSDEGTADPYEQYF. The CDR3 DNA reads TGTGCCAGTAGTGATGAGGGGACAGCGGACCCCTACGAGCAGTACTTC.

This rearrangement joins TRBV6-6 to TRBJ2-3; D possibly corresponds to TRBD1 (5 bases). Deletions cut 6 bases from V and 2 bases from J, with 12 bases between. Germline CDR1 is MNHNY and CDR2 is SVGAGI (reference sequence). The CDR3 is 14 residues long. CDR3 in amino acids: CASSSLGATDTQYF. The CDR3 DNA is TGTGCCAGCAGCTCCCTAGGGGCCACAGATACGCAGTATTTT.

CDR3 nucleotide sequence: TGCGCCAGCAGCGGGCAGGGCTATGGCTACACCTTC. Translating gives CASSGQGYGYTF. The gene calls are TRBV5-1 and TRBJ1-2; a weak D match, TRBD1 (5 bases). Germline loops: CDR1 SGHRS, CDR2 YFSETQ. The CDR3 is made up of 12 amino acids. V shed 4 bases and J shed 4 bases, with 8 bases lying between them. The variable domain in full, completed from reference TRBV5-1 and TRBJ1-2, reads KAGVTQTPRYLIKTRGQQVTLSCSPISGHRSVSWYQQTPGQGLQFLFEYFSETQRNKGNFPGRFSGRQFSNSRSEMNVSTLELGDSALYLCASSGQGYGYTFGSGTRLTVV.

The gene calls are TRBV5-1 and TRBJ2-7; no clear D. CDR1 is SGHRS, CDR2 YFSETQ, per germline. V was clipped by 0 bases and J by 1 base, with 8 bases between them. This CDR3 has 14 residues. CDR3 in amino acids: CASSLEQPSYEQYF. The CDR3 nucleotides are TGCGCCAGCAGCTTGGAACAGCCTTCCTACGAGCAGTACTTC.

This clone was found once. The CDR3 DNA reads TGTGCCAGCAGCGCCTATTCCAACTCTGGAAACACCATATATTTT. Translated: CASSAYSNSGNTIYF. V and J are TRBV7-8 and TRBJ1-3; D gene uncertain. Deletions cut 5 bases from V and 0 bases from J, with 11 bases between. CDR3 length: 15 amino acids. Germline lookup yields CDR1 SGHVS and CDR2 FQNEAQ.

The chain joins TRBV7-9 to TRBJ2-7; D might be TRBD1 (6 bases). From germline, CDR1 is SEHNR and CDR2 FQNEAQ (reference sequence). This CDR3 is 15 amino acids long. V lost 7 bases, J lost 3 bases, and 19 bases lay in between. Written as DNA, the CDR3 is TGTGCCAGCACCCCCCGGACAGAAAACCTCTACGAGCAGTACTTC. Residues: CASTPRTENLYEQYF.

This sequence joins TRBV27 and TRBJ2-7, with TRBD2 identical over 9 bases. The CDR3 length is 16 residues. V was pared by 4 bases and J by 3 bases, with 10 bases of the junction left unmatched. Per the germline V gene, CDR1 is MNHEY and CDR2 is SMNVEV (reference sequence). The CDR3 protein is CASSSGGGGRNYEQYF. The CDR3 bases are TGTGCCAGCAGTTCCGGCGGGGGGGGGAGAAACTACGAGCAGTACTTC.